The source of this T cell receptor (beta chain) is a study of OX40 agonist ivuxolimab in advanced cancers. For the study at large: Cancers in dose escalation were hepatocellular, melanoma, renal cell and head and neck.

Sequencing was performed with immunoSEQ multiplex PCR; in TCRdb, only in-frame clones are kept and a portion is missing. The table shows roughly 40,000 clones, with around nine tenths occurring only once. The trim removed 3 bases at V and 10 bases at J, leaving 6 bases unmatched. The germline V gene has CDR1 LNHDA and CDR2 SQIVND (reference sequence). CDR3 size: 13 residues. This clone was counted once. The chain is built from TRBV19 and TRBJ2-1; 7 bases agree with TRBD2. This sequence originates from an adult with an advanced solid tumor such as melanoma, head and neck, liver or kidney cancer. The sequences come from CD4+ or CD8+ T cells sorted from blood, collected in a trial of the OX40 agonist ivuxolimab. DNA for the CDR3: TGTGCCAGTAGTATGGGAGGGGACGGGGAGCAGTTCTTC. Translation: CASSMGGDGEQFF.